Below, one T cell receptor (beta chain) is given with its context. The authors' processing: Amplified reference gene primers provided the basis for estimating nucleated cell counts. Produced via immunoSEQ multiplex PCR; TCRdb's table is partial and in-frame only. V, J and clone size are those of that table, while D and trimming were read from the DNA. Among approximately 20,000 clones listed, 82% were seen once. The CDR3 has 16 residues. Looked up from germline, CDR1 is MGHDK and CDR2 is SYGVNS. The V and J ends lost 6 bases and 5 bases respectively, with 22 bases between them. The sample belongs to a study of blood T cell repertoires in COVID-19.

This sequence originates from a human donor in a cohort sampled during active COVID-19. J is TRBJ2-5 and V is TRBV25-1; possibly TRBD2 for D (8 bases). Sequenced sample: peripheral blood. CDR3 loop: CASSDGGDSLWETQYF. CDR3 in DNA: TGTGCCAGCAGCGACGGGGGGGACAGCCTATGGGAGACCCAGTACTTC.